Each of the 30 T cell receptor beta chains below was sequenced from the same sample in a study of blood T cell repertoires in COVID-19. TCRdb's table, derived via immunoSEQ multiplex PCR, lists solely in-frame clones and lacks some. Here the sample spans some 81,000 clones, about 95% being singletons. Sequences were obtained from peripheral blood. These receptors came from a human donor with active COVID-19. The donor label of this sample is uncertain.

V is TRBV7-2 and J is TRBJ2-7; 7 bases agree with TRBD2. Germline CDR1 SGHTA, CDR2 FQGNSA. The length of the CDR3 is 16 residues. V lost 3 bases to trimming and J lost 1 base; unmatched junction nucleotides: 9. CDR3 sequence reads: CASSFAGGLGSYEQYF. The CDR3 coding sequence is TGTGCCAGCAGCTTCGCGGGCGGACTAGGATCCTACGAGCAGTACTTC.

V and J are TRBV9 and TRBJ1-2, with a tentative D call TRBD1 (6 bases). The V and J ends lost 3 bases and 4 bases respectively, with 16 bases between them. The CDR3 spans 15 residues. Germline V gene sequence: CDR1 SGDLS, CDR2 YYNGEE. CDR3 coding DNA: TGTGCCAGCAGCGGACAGGCTCTACCCTTCTATGGCTACACCTTC. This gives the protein CASSGQALPFYGYTF. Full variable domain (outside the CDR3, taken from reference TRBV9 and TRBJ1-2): DSGVTQTPKHLITATGQRVTLRCSPRSGDLSVYWYQQSLDQGLQFLIQYYNGEERAKGNILERFSAQQFPDLHSELNLSSLELGDSALYFCASSGQALPFYGYTFGSGTRLTVV.

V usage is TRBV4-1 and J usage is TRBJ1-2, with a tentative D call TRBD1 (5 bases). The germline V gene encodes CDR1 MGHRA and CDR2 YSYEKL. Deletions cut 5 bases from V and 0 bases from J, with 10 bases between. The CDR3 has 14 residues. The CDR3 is CASSSTVANYGYTF. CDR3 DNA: TGCGCCAGCAGCTCGACAGTAGCTAACTATGGCTACACCTTC.

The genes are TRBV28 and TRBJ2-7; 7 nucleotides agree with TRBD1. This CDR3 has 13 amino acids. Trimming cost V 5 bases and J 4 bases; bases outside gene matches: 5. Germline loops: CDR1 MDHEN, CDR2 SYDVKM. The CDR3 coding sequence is TGTGCCAGCAGTGGGACAGAGGGGTACGAGCAGTACTTC. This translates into CASSGTEGYEQYF. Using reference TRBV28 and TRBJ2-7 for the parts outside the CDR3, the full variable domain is DVKVTQSSRYLVKRTGEKVFLECVQDMDHENMFWYRQDPGLGLRLIYFSYDVKMKEKGDIPEGYSVSREKKERFSLILESASTNQTSMYLCASSGTEGYEQYFGPGTRLTVT.

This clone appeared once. The CDR3 here is CASSLSRQPPNQPQHF. CDR3 sequence (DNA): TGTGCCAGCAGTTTATCCCGACAGCCTCCCAATCAGCCCCAGCATTTT. V usage is TRBV27 and J usage is TRBJ1-5; D is possibly TRBD1 (5 bases). In germline, CDR1 is MNHEY, CDR2 SMNVEV (reference sequence). Trimming left V 0 bases short and J 3 bases short, with 12 bases between. The CDR3 totals 16 residues.

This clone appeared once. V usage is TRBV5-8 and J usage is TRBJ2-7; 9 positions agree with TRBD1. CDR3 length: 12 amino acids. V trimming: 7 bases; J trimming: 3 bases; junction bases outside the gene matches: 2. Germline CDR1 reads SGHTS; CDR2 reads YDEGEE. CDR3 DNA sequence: TGTGCCAGCTGGGGACAGGGCTACGAGCAGTACTTC. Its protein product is CASWGQGYEQYF.

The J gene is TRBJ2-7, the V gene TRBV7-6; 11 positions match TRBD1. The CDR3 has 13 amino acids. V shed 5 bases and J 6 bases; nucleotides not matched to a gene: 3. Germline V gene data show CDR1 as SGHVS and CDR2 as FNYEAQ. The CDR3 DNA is TGTGCCAGCAGCGGGACAGGGGGGGGCGAGCAGTACTTC. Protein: CASSGTGGGEQYF. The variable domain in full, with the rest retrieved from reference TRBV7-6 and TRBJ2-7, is GAGVSQSPRYKVTKRGQDVALRCDPISGHVSLYWYRQALGQGPEFLTYFNYEAQQDKSGLPNDRFSAERPEGSISTLTIQRTEQRDSAMYRCASSGTGGGEQYFGPGTRLTVT.

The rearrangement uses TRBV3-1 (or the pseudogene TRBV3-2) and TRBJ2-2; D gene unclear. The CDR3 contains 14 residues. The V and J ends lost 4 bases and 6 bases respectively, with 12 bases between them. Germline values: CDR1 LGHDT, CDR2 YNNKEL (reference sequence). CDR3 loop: CASSPPSEAGELFF. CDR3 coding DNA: TGTGCCAGCAGCCCGCCTTCCGAGGCCGGGGAGCTGTTTTTT.

CDR3 in DNA: TGCGCCAGCAGCCCCGGGACAGGGACGATTAGCAATCAGCCCCAGCATTTT. This translates into CASSPGTGTISNQPQHF. The chain couples TRBV5-1 to TRBJ1-5, with 9 bases lining up with TRBD1. With V trimmed by 4 bases and J by 0 bases, 8 bases remained unmatched. CDR3 size: 17 residues. In germline, CDR1 is SGHRS, CDR2 YFSETQ.

In DNA, the CDR3 is TGTGCCAGCAGCACGTCCTGGGACAGGGGTTACGAGCAGTACTTC. Translation gives CASSTSWDRGYEQYF. This chain links TRBV11-3 with TRBJ2-7, with 10 bases lining up with TRBD1. Trimming cost V 5 bases and J 4 bases; bases outside gene matches: 8. Germline V gene sequence: CDR1 SGHNT, CDR2 YENEEA. The CDR3 consists of 15 residues.

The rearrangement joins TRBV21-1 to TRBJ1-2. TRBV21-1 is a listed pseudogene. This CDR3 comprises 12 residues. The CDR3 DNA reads TGTGCCAGCAGCAAAGGGGCGGGCGGCTACACCTTC. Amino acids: CASSKGAGGYTF.

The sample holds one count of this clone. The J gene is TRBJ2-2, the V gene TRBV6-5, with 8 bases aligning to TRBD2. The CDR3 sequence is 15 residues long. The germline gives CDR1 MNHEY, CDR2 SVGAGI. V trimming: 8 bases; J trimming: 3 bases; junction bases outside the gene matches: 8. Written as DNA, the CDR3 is TGTGCCAGCTTCCCAGGCGGGAGGTACACCGGGGAGCTGTTTTTT. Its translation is CASFPGGRYTGELFF.

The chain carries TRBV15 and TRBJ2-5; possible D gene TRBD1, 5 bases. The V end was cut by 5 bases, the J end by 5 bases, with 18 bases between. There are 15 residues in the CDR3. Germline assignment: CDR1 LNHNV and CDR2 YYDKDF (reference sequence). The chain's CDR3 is CATSSGIGAGETQYF. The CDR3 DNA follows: TGTGCCACCAGCTCGGGCATAGGGGCTGGTGAGACCCAGTACTTC. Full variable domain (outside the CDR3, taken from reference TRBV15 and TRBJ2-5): DAMVIQNPRYQVTQFGKPVTLSCSQTLNHNVMYWYQQKSSQAPKLLFHYYDKDFNNEADTPDNFQSRRPNTSFCFLDIRSPGLGDTAMYLCATSSGIGAGETQYFGPGTRLLVL.

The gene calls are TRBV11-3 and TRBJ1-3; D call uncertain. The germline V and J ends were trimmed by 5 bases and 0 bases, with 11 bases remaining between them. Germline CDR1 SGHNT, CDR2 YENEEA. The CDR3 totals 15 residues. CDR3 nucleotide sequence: TGTGCCAGCAGCCCGCGGGTTCTCTCTGGAAACACCATATATTTT. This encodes CASSPRVLSGNTIYF.

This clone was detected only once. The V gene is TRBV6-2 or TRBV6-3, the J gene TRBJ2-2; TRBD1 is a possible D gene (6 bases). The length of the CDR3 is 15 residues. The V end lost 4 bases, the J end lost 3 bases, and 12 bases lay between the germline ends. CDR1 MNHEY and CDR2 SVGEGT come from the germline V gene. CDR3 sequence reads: CASSSTGPYTGELFF. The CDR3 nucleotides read TGTGCCAGCAGTTCAACAGGGCCATACACCGGGGAGCTGTTTTTT.

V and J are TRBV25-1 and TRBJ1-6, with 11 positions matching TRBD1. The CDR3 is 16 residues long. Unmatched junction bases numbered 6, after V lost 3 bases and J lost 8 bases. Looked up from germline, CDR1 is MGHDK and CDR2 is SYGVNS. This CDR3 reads CASSDRTGGHYSPLHF. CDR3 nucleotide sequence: TGTGCCAGCAGTGACAGGACAGGGGGCCACTATTCACCCCTCCACTTT.

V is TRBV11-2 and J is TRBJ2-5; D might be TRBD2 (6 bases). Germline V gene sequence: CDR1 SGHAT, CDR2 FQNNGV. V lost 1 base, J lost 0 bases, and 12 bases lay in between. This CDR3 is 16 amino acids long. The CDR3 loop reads CASSLVSGAYQETQYF. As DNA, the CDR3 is TGTGCCAGCAGCTTAGTTTCGGGAGCGTACCAAGAGACCCAGTACTTC.

Written as DNA, the CDR3 is TGTGCCAGCAGTTTGACAGGGGATCAGCCCCAGCATTTT. This gives the protein CASSLTGDQPQHF. The V call is TRBV27, the J call TRBJ1-5, with 8 bases identical to TRBD1. CDR1 MNHEY and CDR2 SMNVEV come from the germline V gene (reference sequence). After removal of 3 bases from V and 5 bases from J, the junction contained 0 bases not matched to a gene. The CDR3 is 13 amino acids.

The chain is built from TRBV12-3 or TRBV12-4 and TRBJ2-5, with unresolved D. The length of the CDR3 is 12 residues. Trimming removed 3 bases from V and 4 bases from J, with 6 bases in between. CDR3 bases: TGTGCCAGCAGTTTTCCCAGAGAGACCCAGTACTTC. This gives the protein CASSFPRETQYF.

The chain's CDR3 is CASSLSRDTQYF. The CDR3 DNA is TGTGCCAGCAGTTTGAGTCGAGATACGCAGTATTTT. The V gene is TRBV28, the J gene TRBJ2-3, with unresolved D. The V and J ends lost 3 bases and 5 bases respectively, with 6 bases between them. CDR3 size: 12 residues. Germline values: CDR1 MDHEN, CDR2 SYDVKM.

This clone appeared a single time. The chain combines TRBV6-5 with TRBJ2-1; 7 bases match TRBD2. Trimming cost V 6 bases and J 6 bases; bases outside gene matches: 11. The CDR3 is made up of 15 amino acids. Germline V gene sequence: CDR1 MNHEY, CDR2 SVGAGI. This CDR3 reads CASSSGGRWANEQFF. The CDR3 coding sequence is TGTGCCAGCAGCTCGGGGGGTAGGTGGGCCAATGAGCAGTTCTTC.

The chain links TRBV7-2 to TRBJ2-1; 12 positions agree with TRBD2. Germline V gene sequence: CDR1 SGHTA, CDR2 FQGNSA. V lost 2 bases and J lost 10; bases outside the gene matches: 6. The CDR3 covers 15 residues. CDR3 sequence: CASSLSGLAGFEQFF. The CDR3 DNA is TGTGCCAGCAGCTTATCGGGACTAGCGGGCTTCGAGCAGTTCTTC.

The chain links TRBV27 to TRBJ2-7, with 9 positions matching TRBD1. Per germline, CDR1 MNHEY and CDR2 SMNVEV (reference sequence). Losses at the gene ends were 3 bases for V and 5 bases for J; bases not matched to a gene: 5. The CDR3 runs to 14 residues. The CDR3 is CASSLRDRAHEQYF. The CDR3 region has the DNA TGTGCCAGCAGTTTGAGGGACAGGGCCCACGAGCAGTACTTC.

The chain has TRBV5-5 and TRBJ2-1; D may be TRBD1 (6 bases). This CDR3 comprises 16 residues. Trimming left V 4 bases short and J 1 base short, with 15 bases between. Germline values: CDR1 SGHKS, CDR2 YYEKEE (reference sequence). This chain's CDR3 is CASSPPQQGSYNEQFF. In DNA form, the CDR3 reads TGTGCCAGCAGCCCCCCACAACAGGGATCCTACAATGAGCAGTTCTTC. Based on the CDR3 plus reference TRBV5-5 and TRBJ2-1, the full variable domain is DAGVTQSPTHLIKTRGQQVTLRCSPISGHKSVSWYQQVLGQGPQFIFQYYEKEERGRGNFPDRFSARQFPNYSSELNVNALLLGDSALYLCASSPPQQGSYNEQFFGPGTRLTVL.

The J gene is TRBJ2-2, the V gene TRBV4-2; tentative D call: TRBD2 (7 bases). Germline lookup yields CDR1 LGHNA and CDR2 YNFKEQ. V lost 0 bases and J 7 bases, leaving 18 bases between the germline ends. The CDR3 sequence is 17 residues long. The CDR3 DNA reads TGTGCCAGCAGCCAAGATCTACAGGGACTACTCGTCGGGGAGCTGTTTTTT. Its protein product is CASSQDLQGLLVGELFF.

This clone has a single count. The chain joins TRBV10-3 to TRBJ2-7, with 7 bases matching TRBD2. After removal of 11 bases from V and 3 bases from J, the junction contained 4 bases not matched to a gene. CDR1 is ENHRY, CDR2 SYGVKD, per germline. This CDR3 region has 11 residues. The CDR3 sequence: CAARDYYEQYF. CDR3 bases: TGTGCCGCCAGGGACTACTACGAGCAGTACTTC.

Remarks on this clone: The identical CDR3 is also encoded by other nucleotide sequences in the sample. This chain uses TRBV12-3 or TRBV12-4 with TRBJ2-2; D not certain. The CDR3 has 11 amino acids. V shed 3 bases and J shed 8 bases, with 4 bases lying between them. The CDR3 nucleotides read TGTGCCAGCAGTTTCTCGGGGGAGCTGTTTTTT. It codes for CASSFSGELFF.

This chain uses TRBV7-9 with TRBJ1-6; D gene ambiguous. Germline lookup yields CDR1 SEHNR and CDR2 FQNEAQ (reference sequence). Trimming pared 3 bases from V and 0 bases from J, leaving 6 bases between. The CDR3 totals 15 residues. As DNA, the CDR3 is TGTGCCAGCAGCTTTGGGAGCTCCTATAATTCACCCCTCCACTTT. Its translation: CASSFGSSYNSPLHF.

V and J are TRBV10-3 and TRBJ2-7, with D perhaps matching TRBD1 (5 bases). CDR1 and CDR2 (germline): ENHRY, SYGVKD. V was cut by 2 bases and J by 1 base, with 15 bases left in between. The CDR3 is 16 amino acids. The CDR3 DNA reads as TGTGCCATCAGTGAGAACCAGGGCTTAAAGTCCTACGAGCAGTACTTC. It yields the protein CAISENQGLKSYEQYF.

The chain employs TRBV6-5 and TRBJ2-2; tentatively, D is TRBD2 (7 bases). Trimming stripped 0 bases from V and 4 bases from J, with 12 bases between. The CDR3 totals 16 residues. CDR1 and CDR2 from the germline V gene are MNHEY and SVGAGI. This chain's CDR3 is CASSYSGGRGTGELFF. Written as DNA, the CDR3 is TGTGCCAGCAGTTACTCGGGGGGGCGCGGCACCGGGGAGCTGTTTTTT.